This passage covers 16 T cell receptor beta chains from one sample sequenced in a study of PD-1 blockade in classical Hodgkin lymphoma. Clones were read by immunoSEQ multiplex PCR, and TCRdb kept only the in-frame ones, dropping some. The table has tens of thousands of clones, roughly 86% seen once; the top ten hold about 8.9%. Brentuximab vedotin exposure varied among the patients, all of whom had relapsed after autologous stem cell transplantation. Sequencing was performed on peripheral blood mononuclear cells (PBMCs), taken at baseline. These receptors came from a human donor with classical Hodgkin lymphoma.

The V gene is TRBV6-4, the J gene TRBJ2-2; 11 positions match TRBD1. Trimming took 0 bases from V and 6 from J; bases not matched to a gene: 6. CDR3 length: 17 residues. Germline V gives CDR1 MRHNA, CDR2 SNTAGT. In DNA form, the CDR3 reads TGTGCCAGCAGTGACTCCCCTGGACAGGGGGCCCCCGGGGAGCTGTTTTTT. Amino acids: CASSDSPGQGAPGELFF.

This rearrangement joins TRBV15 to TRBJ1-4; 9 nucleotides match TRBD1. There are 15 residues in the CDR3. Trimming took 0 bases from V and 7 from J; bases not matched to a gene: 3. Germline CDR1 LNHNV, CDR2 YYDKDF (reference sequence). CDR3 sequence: CATSRDVDRGEKLFF. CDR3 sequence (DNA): TGTGCCACCAGCAGAGATGTGGACAGGGGTGAAAAACTGTTTTTT.

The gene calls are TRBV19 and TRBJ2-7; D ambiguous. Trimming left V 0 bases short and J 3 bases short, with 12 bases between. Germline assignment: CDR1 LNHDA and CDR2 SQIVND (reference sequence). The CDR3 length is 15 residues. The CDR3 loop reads CASSIDGSLFYEQYF. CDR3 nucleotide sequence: TGTGCCAGTAGTATAGATGGTAGCCTCTTCTACGAGCAGTACTTC.

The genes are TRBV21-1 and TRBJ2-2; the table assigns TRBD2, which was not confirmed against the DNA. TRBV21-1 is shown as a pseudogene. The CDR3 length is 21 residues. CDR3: CASSKWKREGCKTPNTGELFF. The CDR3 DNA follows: TGTGCCAGCAGCAAATGGAAGCGGGAGGGCTGCAAGACCCCGAACACCGGGGAGCTGTTTTTT.

The CDR3 sequence: CASRRSGGRHTGELFF. The CDR3 coding sequence is TGTGCCAGCCGTCGTAGCGGGGGTCGGCACACCGGGGAGCTGTTTTTT. V is TRBV27 and J is TRBJ2-2; 9 bases match TRBD2. Trimming at V came to 8 bases and at J to 3 bases, leaving 10 bases not matched to a gene. The CDR3 has 16 residues. In germline, CDR1 is MNHEY, CDR2 SMNVEV (reference sequence).

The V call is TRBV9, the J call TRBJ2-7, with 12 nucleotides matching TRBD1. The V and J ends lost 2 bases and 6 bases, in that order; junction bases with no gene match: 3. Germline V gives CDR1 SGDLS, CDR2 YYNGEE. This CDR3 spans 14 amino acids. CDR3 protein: CASSVGTGGFEQYF. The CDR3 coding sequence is TGTGCCAGCAGCGTCGGGACAGGGGGCTTCGAGCAGTACTTC.

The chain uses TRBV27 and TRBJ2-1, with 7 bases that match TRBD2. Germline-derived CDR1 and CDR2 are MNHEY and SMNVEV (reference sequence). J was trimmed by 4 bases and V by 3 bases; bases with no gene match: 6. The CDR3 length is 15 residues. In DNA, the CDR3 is TGTGCCAGCAGTTTTGGTCTAGCGGAATACAATGAGCAGTTCTTC. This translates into CASSFGLAEYNEQFF.

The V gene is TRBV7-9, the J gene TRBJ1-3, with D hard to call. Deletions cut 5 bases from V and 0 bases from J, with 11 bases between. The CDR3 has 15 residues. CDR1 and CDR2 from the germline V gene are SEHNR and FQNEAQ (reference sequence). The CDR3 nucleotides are TGTGCCAGCAGCCCGACCTTCAGCTCTGGAAACACCATATATTTT. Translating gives CASSPTFSSGNTIYF.

CDR3 residues: CASSLGPVRPQHF. CDR3 coding DNA: TGTGCCAGCAGCTTAGGTCCCGTTCGGCCCCAGCATTTT. J is TRBJ1-5 and V is TRBV7-6, with unresolved D. The V gene's germline CDR1 is SGHVS and CDR2 FNYEAQ. This CDR3 comprises 13 residues. Trimming cost V 1 base and J 9 bases, with 10 bases left between them.

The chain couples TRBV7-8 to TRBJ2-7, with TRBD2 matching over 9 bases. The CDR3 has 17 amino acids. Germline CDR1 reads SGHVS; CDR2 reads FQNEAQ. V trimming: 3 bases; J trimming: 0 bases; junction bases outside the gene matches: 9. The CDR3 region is CASSFRSGSASSYEQYF. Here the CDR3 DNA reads TGTGCCAGCAGCTTCCGTAGCGGGAGCGCTAGCTCCTACGAGCAGTACTTC.

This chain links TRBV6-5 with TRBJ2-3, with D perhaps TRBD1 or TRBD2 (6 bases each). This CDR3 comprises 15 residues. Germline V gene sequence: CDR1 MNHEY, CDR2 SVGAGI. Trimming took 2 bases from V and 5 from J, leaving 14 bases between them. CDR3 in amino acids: CASSYTGAGGDTQYF. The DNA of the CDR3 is TGTGCCAGCAGTTACACGGGGGCGGGTGGAGATACGCAGTATTTT.

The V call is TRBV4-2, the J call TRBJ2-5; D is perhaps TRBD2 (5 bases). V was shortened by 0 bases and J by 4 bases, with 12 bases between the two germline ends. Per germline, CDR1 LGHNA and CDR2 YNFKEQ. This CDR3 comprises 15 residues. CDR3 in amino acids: CASSQERASPETQYF. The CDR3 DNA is TGTGCCAGCAGCCAAGAGAGGGCCTCCCCAGAGACCCAGTACTTC.

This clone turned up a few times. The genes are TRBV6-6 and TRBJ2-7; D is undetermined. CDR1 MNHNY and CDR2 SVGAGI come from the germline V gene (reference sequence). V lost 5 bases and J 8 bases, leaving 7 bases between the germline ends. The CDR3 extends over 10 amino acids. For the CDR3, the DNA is TGTGCCAGCAGTCCCGTTCAGCAGTACTTC. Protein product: CASSPVQQYF.

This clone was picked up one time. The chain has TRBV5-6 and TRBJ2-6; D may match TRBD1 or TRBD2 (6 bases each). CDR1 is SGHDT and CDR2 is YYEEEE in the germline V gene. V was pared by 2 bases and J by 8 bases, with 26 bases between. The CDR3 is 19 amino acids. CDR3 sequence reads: CASSLYIKGGQGLSNVLTF. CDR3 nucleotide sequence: TGTGCCAGCAGCTTATATATAAAGGGGGGCCAGGGGCTTTCCAACGTCCTGACTTTC.

CDR3 sequence reads: CASSQGVRSYEQYF. Here the CDR3 DNA reads TGTGCCAGCAGCCAAGGTGTCCGTAGCTACGAGCAGTACTTC. This rearrangement joins TRBV4-2 to TRBJ2-7, with no clear D. CDR3 length: 14 residues. The germline V gene encodes CDR1 LGHNA and CDR2 YNFKEQ. The V and J ends lost 1 base and 3 bases respectively, with 10 bases between them.

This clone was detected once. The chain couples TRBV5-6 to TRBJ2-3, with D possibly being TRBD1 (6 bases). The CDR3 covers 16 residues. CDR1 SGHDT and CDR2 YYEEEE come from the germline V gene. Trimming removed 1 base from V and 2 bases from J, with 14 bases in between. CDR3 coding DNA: TGTGCCAGCAGCTTGTCATGGACAGAATTCACAGATACGCAGTATTTT. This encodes CASSLSWTEFTDTQYF.